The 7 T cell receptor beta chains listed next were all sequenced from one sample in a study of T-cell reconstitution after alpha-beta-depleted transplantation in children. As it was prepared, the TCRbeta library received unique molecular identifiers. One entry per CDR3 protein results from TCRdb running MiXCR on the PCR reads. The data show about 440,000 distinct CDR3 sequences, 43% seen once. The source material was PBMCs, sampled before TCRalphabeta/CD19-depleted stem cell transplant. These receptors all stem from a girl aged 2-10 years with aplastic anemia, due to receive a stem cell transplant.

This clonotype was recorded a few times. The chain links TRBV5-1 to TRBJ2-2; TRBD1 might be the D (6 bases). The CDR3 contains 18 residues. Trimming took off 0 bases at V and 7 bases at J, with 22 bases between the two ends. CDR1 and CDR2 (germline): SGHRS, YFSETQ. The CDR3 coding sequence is TGCGCCAGCAGCTTGGTTCCCCCCGCACAGGGTGTGATCGGGGAGCTGTTTTTT. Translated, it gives CASSLVPPAQGVIGELFF.

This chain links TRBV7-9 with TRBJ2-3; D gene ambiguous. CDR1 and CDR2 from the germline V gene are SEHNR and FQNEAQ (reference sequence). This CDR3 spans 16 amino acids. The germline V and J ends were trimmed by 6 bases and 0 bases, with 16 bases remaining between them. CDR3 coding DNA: TGTGCCAGCAGTCGAGGCCTGGACGGCAGCACAGATACGCAGTATTTT. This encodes CASSRGLDGSTDTQYF.

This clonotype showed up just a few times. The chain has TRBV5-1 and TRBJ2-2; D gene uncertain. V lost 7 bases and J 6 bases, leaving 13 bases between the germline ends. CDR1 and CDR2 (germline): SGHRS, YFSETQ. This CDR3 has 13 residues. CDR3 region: CASAGVEAGELFF. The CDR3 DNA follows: TGCGCCAGCGCTGGGGTTGAGGCCGGGGAGCTGTTTTTT.

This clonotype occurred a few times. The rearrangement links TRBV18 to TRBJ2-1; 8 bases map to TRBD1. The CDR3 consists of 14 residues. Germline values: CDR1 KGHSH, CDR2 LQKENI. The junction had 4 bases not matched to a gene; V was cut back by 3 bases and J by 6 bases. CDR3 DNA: TGTGCCAGCTCACCCCGGGACAGGATCAATGAGCAGTTCTTC. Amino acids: CASSPRDRINEQFF.

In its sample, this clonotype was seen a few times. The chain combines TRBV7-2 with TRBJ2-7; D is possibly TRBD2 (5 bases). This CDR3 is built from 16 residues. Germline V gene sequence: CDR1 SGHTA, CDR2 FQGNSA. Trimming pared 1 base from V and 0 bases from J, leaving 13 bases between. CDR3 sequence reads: CASSLGRRGSSYEQYF. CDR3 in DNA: TGTGCCAGCAGCTTAGGAAGAAGAGGGAGCTCCTACGAGCAGTACTTC.

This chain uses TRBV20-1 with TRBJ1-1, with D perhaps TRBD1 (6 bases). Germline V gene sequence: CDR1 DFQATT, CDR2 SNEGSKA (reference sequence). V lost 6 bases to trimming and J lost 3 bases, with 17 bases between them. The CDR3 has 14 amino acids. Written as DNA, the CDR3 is TGCAGTGCCCGGGACAATGGCGGGGACACTGAAGCTTTCTTT. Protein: CSARDNGGDTEAFF.

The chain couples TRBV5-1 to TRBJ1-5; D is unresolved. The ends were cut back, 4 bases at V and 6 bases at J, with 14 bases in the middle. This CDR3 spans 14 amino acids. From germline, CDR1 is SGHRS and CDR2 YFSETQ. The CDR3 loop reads CASSVFRWFQPQHF. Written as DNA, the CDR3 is TGCGCCAGCAGCGTCTTTCGGTGGTTTCAGCCCCAGCATTTT.